A selection of T cell receptor beta chains follows, all from one sample in a study of cytomegalovirus exposure and HLA in healthy donors. Sequencing was performed with immunoSEQ multiplex PCR; in TCRdb, only in-frame clones are kept and a portion is missing. The table shows 150,000 or so clones, with over 70% occurring only once. Sequenced sample: PBMCs. The receptors here all came from a young man in good health and CMV-seronegative. Each CDR3 is given with its conserved first and last residue. The order of the fields is clone size, J gene, D gene, V gene, CDR3 DNA, CDR3 protein. A D gene is named only where the DNA matches it firmly. Some rows have no size entry. The others give once, few or many, or a class for an expanded clone.

NA	TRBJ2-7	NA	TRBV27	TGTGCCAGCAGCCGATCCCGGGAGCAGTACTTC	CASSRSREQYF
NA	TRBJ2-7	NA	TRBV7-2	TGTGCCAGCAGCCCCCGGGTTGGGTACGAGCAGTACTTC	CASSPRVGYEQYF
once	TRBJ1-1	NA	TRBV7-2	TGTGCCAGCAGTCCCAACGTCAGGAACACTGAAGCTTTCTTT	CASSPNVRNTEAFF
NA	TRBJ2-7	NA	TRBV19	TGTGCCAGTAGTGCGGGCCCCAGCGACGAGCAGTACTTC	CASSAGPSDEQYF
NA	TRBJ2-7	TRBD1	TRBV29-1	TGCAGCGTTTCCGGGACAGGGGGGGCCTACTACGAGCAGTACTTC	CSVSGTGGAYYEQYF
NA	TRBJ2-3	NA	TRBV13	TGTGCCAGCAGCACAAAAGACCCAACAGGGCCTAGCACAGATACGCAGTATTTT	CASSTKDPTGPSTDTQYF
NA	TRBJ1-4	TRBD1	TRBV5-1	TGCGCCAGCAGCAGCGGGACAGGGAGGAATGAAAAACTGTTTTTT	CASSSGTGRNEKLFF
few	TRBJ2-7	NA	TRBV4-3	TGCGCCAGCAGCCAAGAGTGGCAGGATACCTACGAGCAGTACTTC	CASSQEWQDTYEQYF
many	TRBJ2-7	TRBD1	TRBV5-6	TGTGCCAGCAGCACGACAGGGGTCGACGAGCAGTACTTC	CASSTTGVDEQYF
few	TRBJ2-2	NA	TRBV7-8	TGTGCCAGCAGCTTGACACCGCGCTACGACACCGGGGAGCTGTTTTTT	CASSLTPRYDTGELFF
NA	TRBJ2-1	TRBD2	TRBV2	TGTGCCAGCAGGCTAGCGGGAGGTAATGAGCAGTTCTTC	CASRLAGGNEQFF
once	TRBJ2-3	NA	TRBV4-1	TGCGCCAGCAGCCTTATAGCGGCGGATACGCAGTATTTT	CASSLIAADTQYF
NA	TRBJ2-2	TRBD2	TRBV5-1	TGCGCCAGCAGCTTCCCACTCGGACTAGCTGACACCGGGGAGCTGTTTTTT	CASSFPLGLADTGELFF
few	TRBJ1-1	NA	TRBV6-1	TGTGCCAGCAGTGAAGTAGGGAACGGGATTAGGGATAAAGCTTTCTTT	CASSEVGNGIRDKAFF
NA	TRBJ2-5	TRBD1	TRBV5-6	TGTGCCAGCAGCTTGGAGGGGGCGGAAGAGACCCAGTACTTC	CASSLEGAEETQYF
few	TRBJ1-1	NA	TRBV4-2	TGTGCCAGCAGCCAAGCGCACCGAGGCACTGAAGCTTTCTTT	CASSQAHRGTEAFF
NA	TRBJ2-7	TRBD1	TRBV6-1	TGTGCCAGCAGTCAGGACAGGGGAATGGTCGAGCAGTACTTC	CASSQDRGMVEQYF
NA	TRBJ1-4	NA	TRBV5-6	TGTGCCAGCAGCTCAACCCAGGGGAGTAATGAAAAACTGTTTTTT	CASSSTQGSNEKLFF
NA	TRBJ2-3	NA	TRBV5-1	TGCGCCAGCAGAGCTTGGCTACAGGGCACAGATACGCAGTATTTT	CASRAWLQGTDTQYF
NA	TRBJ2-5	TRBD2	TRBV28	TGTGCCAGCAGAGTAGCGGGGGGTCAAGAGACCCAGTACTTC	CASRVAGGQETQYF
NA	TRBJ1-5	TRBD1	TRBV28	TGTGCCAGCAGCCGGGGACAGGGATCGCAGCCCCAGCATTTT	CASSRGQGSQPQHF
few	TRBJ1-5	TRBD1	TRBV7-9	TGTGCCAGCAGCCCCGACAGGGGATTCAATCAGCCCCAGCATTTT	CASSPDRGFNQPQHF
NA	TRBJ2-1	TRBD1	TRBV7-6	TGTGCCAGCAGCTCCGCTGGCGTTGGACAGGGCCCCTACAATGAGCAGTTCTTC	CASSSAGVGQGPYNEQFF
NA	TRBJ2-1	TRBD2	TRBV7-9	TGTGCCAGCAGCTTCGGCGGGGGGGTAAAGAGCAATGAGCAGTTCTTC	CASSFGGGVKSNEQFF
NA	TRBJ2-2	TRBD2	TRBV7-8	TGTGCCAGCAGCCATACCCGAACGGGGGGAGGCACCGGGGAGCTGTTTTTT	CASSHTRTGGGTGELFF
NA	TRBJ2-5	TRBD1	TRBV2	TGTGCCAGCAGGGGATCATCGACAGGGAGACAAGAGACCCAGTACTTC	CASRGSSTGRQETQYF
NA	TRBJ2-1	NA	TRBV7-2	TGTGCCAGCAGCTTAGCGACATCAACGGGGTACAATGAGCAGTTCTTC	CASSLATSTGYNEQFF
NA	TRBJ1-2	TRBD1	TRBV5-1	TGCGCCAGCAGCTTGGACGGGACAGGGCGCGGCTACACCTTC	CASSLDGTGRGYTF
few	TRBJ2-5	NA	TRBV4-1	TGCGCCAGCAGCCAAGACAGGGAAGAGACCCAGTACTTC	CASSQDREETQYF
NA	TRBJ1-1	NA	TRBV19	TGTGCCAGTACCCCCGGACAGACGAACACTGAAGCTTTCTTT	CASTPGQTNTEAFF
few	TRBJ1-1	NA	TRBV5-1	TGCGCCAGCAGCTTAAGGGTAGGGGGTAGCACTGAAGCTTTCTTT	CASSLRVGGSTEAFF
NA	TRBJ1-2	NA	TRBV11-2	TGTGCCAGCAGCGATACTGCTTATTATGGCTACACCTTC	CASSDTAYYGYTF
NA	TRBJ2-1	TRBD2	TRBV28	TGTGCCAGCAGTCTAACCCTAGGGACTAGCGGGGGGGACCCCTCGGATGAGCAGTTCTTC	CASSLTLGTSGGDPSDEQFF
few	TRBJ2-1	TRBD2	TRBV27	TGTGCCAGCAGTTCCTTAGCGGGTGCCTTAAATGAGCAGTTCTTC	CASSSLAGALNEQFF
few	TRBJ2-3	NA	TRBV9	TGTGCCAGCAGCGTAGTGGCAGCCCGAGGTACGCAGTATTTT	CASSVVAARGTQYF
NA	TRBJ1-1	NA	TRBV5-1	TGCGCCAGCCATGGACCGGGGGACACTGAAGCTTTCTTT	CASHGPGDTEAFF
NA	TRBJ1-5	TRBD1	TRBV2	TGTGCCAGCAGGGACAGGGTTGGACAGCCCCAGCATTTT	CASRDRVGQPQHF
few	TRBJ2-5	TRBD2	TRBV7-2	TGTGCCAGCAGCTTCAGCCAGCGGGGAAGGGAGACCCAGTACTTC	CASSFSQRGRETQYF
NA	TRBJ2-7	NA	TRBV5-8	TGTGCCAGCAGCTTGGGCCAGGGTGTCTACGAGCAGTACTTC	CASSLGQGVYEQYF
NA	TRBJ1-1	NA	TRBV5-6	TGTGCCAGCAGCTCCATGCGGACTGAAGCTTTCTTT	CASSSMRTEAFF
NA	TRBJ1-3	NA	TRBV7-2	TGTGCCAGCAGCCTCCACTCATCGGCTGGAAACACCATATATTTT	CASSLHSSAGNTIYF
NA	TRBJ1-5	NA	TRBV28	TGTGCCAGCAGGCCGGGCAATCAGCCCCAGCATTTT	CASRPGNQPQHF
NA	TRBJ2-1	NA	TRBV4-2	TGTGCCAGCAGCCAAGACTTTTACAATGAGCAGTTCTTC	CASSQDFYNEQFF
NA	TRBJ1-4	NA	TRBV28	TGTGCCAGCAGTTTTGTAGGGGATGAAAAACTGTTTTTT	CASSFVGDEKLFF
NA	TRBJ2-7	NA	TRBV9	TGTGCCAGCAGCGTAGAACCGGCAGGTGAAAGATCCTACGAGCAGTACTTC	CASSVEPAGERSYEQYF